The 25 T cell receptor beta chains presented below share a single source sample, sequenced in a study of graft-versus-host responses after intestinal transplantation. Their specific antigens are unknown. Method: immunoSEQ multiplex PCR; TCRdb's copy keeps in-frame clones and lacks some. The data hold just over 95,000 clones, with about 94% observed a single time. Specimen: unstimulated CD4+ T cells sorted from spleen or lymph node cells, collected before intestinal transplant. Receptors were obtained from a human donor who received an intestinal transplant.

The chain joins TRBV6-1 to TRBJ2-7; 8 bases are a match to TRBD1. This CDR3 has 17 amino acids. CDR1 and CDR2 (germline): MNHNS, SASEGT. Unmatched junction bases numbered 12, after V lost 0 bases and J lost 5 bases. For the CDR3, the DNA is TGTGCCAGCAGTGAAGCCTATCAGACAGGGGCCCACCACGAGCAGTACTTC. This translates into CASSEAYQTGAHHEQYF.

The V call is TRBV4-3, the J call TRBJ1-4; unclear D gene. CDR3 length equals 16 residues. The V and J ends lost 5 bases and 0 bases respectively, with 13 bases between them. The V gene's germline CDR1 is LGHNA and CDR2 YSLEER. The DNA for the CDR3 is TGCGCCAGCAGCGCCCGCAGGATGTCAACTAATGAAAAACTGTTTTTT. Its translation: CASSARRMSTNEKLFF.

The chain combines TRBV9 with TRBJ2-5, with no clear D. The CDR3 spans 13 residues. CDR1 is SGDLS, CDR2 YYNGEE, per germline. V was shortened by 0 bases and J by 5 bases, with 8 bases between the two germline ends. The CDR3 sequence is CASSVDLAETQYF. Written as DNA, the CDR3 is TGTGCCAGCAGCGTAGATCTCGCGGAGACCCAGTACTTC.

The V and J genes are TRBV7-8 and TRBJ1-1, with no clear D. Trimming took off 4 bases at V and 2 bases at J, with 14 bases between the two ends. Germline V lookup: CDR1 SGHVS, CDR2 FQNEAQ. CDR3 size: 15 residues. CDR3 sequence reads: CASSSLRGPNTEAFF. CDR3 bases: TGTGCCAGCAGCTCCCTACGGGGTCCAAACACTGAAGCTTTCTTT.

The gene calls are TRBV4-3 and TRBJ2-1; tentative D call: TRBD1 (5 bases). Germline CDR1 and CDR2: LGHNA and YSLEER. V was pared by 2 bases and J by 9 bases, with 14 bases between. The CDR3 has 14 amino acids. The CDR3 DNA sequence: TGCGCCAGCAGCCAATTGGGGCGTCAGAGTGAGCAGTTCTTC. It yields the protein CASSQLGRQSEQFF.

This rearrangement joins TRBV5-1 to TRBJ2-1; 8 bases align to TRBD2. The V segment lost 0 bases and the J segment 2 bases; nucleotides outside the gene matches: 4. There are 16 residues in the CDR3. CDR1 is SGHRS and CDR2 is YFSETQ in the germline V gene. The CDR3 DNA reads TGCGCCAGCAGCTTGGGGCTACTAGCGGCCTACAATGAGCAGTTCTTC. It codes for CASSLGLLAAYNEQFF. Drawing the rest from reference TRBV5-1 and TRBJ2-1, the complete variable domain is KAGVTQTPRYLIKTRGQQVTLSCSPISGHRSVSWYQQTPGQGLQFLFEYFSETQRNKGNFPGRFSGRQFSNSRSEMNVSTLELGDSALYLCASSLGLLAAYNEQFFGPGTRLTVL.

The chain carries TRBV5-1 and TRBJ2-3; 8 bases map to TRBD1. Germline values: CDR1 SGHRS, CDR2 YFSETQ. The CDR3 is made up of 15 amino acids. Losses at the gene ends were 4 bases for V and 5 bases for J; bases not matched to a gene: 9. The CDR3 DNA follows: TGCGCCAGCAGCAAATCACAGGGGGTCGTAGATACGCAGTATTTT. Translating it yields CASSKSQGVVDTQYF.

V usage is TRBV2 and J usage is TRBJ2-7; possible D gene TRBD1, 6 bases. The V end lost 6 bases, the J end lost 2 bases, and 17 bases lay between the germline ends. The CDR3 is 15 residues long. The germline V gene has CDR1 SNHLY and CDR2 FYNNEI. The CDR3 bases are TGTGCCAGCAGAGATCGTCGGGACAAAGCCTACGAGCAGTACTTC. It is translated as CASRDRRDKAYEQYF.

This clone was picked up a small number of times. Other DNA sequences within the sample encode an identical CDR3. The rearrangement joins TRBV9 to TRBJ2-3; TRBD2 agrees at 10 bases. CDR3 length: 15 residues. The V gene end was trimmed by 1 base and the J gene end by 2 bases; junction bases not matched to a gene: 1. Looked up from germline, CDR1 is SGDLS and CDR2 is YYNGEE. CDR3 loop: CASSVSGRATDTQYF. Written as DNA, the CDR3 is TGTGCCAGCAGCGTAAGCGGGAGGGCCACAGATACGCAGTATTTT.

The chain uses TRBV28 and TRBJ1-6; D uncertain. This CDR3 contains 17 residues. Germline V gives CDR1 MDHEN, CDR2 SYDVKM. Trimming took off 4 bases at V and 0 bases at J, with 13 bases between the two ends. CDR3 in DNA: TGTGCCAGCAGTTCACCGCCGGGAAGCTCCTATAATTCACCCCTCCACTTT. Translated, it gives CASSSPPGSSYNSPLHF.

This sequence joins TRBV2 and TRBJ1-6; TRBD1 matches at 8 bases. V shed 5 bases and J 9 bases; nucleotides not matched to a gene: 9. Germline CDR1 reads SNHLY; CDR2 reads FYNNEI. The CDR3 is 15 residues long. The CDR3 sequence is CASSSDRGRGSPLHF. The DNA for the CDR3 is TGTGCCAGCAGTTCCGACAGGGGAAGGGGTTCACCCCTCCACTTT. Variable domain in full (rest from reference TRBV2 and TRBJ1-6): EPEVTQTPSHQVTQMGQEVILRCVPISNHLYFYWYRQILGQKVEFLVSFYNNEISEKSEIFDDQFSVERPDGSNFTLKIRSTKLEDSAMYFCASSSDRGRGSPLHFGNGTRLTVT.

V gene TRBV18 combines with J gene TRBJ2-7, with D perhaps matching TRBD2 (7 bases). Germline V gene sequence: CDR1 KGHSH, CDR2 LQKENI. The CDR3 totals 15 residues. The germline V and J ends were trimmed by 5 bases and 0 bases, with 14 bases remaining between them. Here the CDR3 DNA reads TGTGCCAGCTCAGTCGATGCGGGGGCCTCCTACGAGCAGTACTTC. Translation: CASSVDAGASYEQYF.

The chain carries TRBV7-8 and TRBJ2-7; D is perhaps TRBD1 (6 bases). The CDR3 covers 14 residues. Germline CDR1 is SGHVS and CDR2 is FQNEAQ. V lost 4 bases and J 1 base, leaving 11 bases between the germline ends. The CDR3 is CASSSTGTSYEQYF. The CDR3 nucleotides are TGTGCCAGCAGCTCAACCGGGACATCCTACGAGCAGTACTTC.

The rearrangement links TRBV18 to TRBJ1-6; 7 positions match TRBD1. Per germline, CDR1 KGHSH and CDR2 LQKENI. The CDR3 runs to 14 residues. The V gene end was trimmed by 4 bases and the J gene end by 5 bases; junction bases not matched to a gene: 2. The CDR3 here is CASSRTGDNSPLHF. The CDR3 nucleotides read TGTGCCAGCTCACGGACAGGAGATAATTCACCCCTCCACTTT.

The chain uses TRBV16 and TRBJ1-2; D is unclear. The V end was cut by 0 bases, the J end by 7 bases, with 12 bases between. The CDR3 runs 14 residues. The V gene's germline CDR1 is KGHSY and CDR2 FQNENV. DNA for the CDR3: TGTGCCAGCAGCCAATCGGCGGGGAGGGCTGGCTACACCTTC. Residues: CASSQSAGRAGYTF.

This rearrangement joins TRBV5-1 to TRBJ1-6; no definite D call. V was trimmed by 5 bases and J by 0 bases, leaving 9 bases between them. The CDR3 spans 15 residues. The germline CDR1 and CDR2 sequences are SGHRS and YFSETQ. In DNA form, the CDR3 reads TGCGCCAGCAGGGGAGCGAGCTCCTATAATTCACCCCTCCACTTT. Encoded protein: CASRGASSYNSPLHF.

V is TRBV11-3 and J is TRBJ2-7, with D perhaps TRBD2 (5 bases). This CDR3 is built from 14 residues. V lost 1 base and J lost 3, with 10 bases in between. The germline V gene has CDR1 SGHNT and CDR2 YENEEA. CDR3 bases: TGTGCCAGCAGCTTAGCACGGGGTAGCTACGAGCAGTACTTC. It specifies CASSLARGSYEQYF.

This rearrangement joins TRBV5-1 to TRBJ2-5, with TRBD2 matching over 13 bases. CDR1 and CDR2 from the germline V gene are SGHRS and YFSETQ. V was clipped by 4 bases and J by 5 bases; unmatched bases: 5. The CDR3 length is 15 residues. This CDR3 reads CASSGTSGGAETQYF. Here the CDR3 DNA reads TGCGCCAGCAGCGGAACTAGCGGGGGGGCTGAGACCCAGTACTTC. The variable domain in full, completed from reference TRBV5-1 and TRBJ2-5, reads KAGVTQTPRYLIKTRGQQVTLSCSPISGHRSVSWYQQTPGQGLQFLFEYFSETQRNKGNFPGRFSGRQFSNSRSEMNVSTLELGDSALYLCASSGTSGGAETQYFGPGTRLLVL.

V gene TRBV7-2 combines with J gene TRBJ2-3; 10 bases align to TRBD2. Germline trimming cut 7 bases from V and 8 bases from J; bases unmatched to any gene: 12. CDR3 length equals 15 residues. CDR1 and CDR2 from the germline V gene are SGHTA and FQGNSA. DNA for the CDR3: TGTGCCAGCACCCCGGGACTAGCGTACCCAGGTACGCAGTATTTT. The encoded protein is CASTPGLAYPGTQYF.

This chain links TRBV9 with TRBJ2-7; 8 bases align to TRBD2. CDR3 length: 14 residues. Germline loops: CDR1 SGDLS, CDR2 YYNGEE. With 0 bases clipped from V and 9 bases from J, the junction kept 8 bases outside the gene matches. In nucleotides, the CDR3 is TGTGCCAGCAGCGTAGATCCGGGAGGGGTTCGGCAGTACTTC. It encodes CASSVDPGGVRQYF.

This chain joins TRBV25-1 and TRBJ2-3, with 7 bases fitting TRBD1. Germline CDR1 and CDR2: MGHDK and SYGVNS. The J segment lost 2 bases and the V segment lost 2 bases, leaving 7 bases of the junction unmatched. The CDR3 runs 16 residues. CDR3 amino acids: CASSERGTAFTDTQYF. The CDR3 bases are TGTGCCAGCAGTGAAAGGGGGACAGCTTTCACAGATACGCAGTATTTT.

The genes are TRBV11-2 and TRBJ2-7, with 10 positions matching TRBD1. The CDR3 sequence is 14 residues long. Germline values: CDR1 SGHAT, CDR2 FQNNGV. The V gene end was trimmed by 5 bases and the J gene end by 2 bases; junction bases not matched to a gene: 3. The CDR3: CASSRGQGAYEQYF. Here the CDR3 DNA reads TGTGCCAGCAGCCGCGGACAGGGGGCCTACGAGCAGTACTTC.

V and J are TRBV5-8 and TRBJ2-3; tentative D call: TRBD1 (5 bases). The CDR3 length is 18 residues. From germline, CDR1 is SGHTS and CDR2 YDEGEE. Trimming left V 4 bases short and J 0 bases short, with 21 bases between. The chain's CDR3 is CASSRTISPYSSTDTQYF. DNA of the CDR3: TGTGCCAGCAGCCGGACAATTAGCCCCTACTCTAGCACAGATACGCAGTATTTT.

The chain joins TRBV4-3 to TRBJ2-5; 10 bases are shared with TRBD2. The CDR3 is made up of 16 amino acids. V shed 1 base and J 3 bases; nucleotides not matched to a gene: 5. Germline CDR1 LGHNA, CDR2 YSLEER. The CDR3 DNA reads TGCGCCAGCAGCCAAGCAAAGAGCGGGGGGGAAGAGACCCAGTACTTC. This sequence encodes CASSQAKSGGEETQYF.

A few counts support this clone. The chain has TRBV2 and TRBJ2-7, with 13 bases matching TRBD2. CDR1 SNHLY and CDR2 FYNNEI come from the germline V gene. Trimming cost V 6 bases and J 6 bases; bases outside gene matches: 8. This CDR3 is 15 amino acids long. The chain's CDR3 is CASSPGLAGAREQYF. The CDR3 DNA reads TGTGCCAGCAGCCCCGGACTAGCGGGAGCTCGCGAGCAGTACTTC. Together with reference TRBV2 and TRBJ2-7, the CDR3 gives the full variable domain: EPEVTQTPSHQVTQMGQEVILRCVPISNHLYFYWYRQILGQKVEFLVSFYNNEISEKSEIFDDQFSVERPDGSNFTLKIRSTKLEDSAMYFCASSPGLAGAREQYFGPGTRLTVT.